This T cell receptor (beta chain) was captured in a study of cytomegalovirus exposure and HLA in healthy donors. This clone was observed once. It was with 60 Vbeta and 13 Jbeta primers that the PCR ran. The data were produced by immunoSEQ multiplex PCR, yet TCRdb's version contains in-frame clones alone and is incomplete. The table has about 87,000 clones, about four fifths seen once. The V and J ends lost 7 bases and 9 bases respectively, with 16 bases between them. CDR1 GTSNPN and CDR2 SVGIG come from the germline V gene (reference sequence). CDR3 length equals 13 residues. The sequence was collected from a woman aged 40 to 55 in good health and CMV-seronegative. This chain uses TRBV30 with TRBJ1-6; a weak D match, TRBD1 (5 bases). Material: PBMCs. CDR3 bases: TGTGCCTCAGCTCGGGGGGTAGGTTCACCCCTCCACTTT. It codes for CASARGVGSPLHF.